The following is a T cell receptor beta chain sequence with its context. It has no known antigen specificity. Library preparation was by the immunoSEQ multiplex PCR assay. For the multiplex PCR, a mixture combining 60 forward primers for TCR Vbeta segments and 13 reverse primers for TCR Jbeta segments was used. A multiplex PCR assay on genomic DNA amplified the CDR3 region of rearranged TCR beta genes. The amplified TCR beta libraries were sequenced on the Illumina HiSeq System as 87-base-pair reads. As for the authors' bioinformatics: In a later analysis, roughly 80 million unique TCR beta chains were counted across the 690 or so repertoires, and about 10 million of these chains were shared by at least two donors. Raw reads were error-corrected and collapsed into unique sequences by a nearest-neighbor algorithm in which closely related sequences were merged to remove PCR and sequencing errors. Alignment of CDR3 sequences to IMGT reference sequences was used to assign V, D and J gene segments. For a sequence to be retained, a match of at least six nucleotides was required to both a V gene segment and a J gene segment. Rearrangements were called productive when the CDR3 lacked stop codons and stayed in frame with V and J; all others were non-productive. CDR3 was defined by IMGT convention, running from the second conserved V-encoded cysteine to the conserved J-encoded phenylalanine. The earlier analysis of 450 to 750 of the donors excluded any sequence lacking an unambiguous match to a single V gene segment. An earlier analysis of a few hundred of the donors classified V segments as functional when productive rearrangements were above 56.7% and as segregating when the standard deviation between donors was above 5%. A statistical classification framework was built for diagnosing cytomegalovirus status from the catalog of TCR beta chain sequences. In a later analysis, V and J genes were assigned by comparing TCR nucleotide sequences against IMGT/GENE-DB human TR gene sequences. A later analysis assigned CDR3 sequences and most-parsimonious VDJ recombination scenarios with the TCRdist pipeline. In a later analysis, every TCR beta chain was defined by the combination of its CDR3 amino acid sequence and its V-gene family, and reads without a unique V-gene family were dropped. A later analysis removed over 500 highly shared, low-generation-probability nucleotide sequences to deal with suspected cross-contamination and a sequencing artifact. In a later analysis, a clonal expansion index for each public chain was calculated from normalized within-repertoire ranks of inferred template counts. Generation probabilities in a later analysis came from a VDJ recombination model fitted to out-of-frame rearrangements, and those results were checked against IGoR. In a later analysis, TCR-TCR, TCR-HLA and TCR-CMV co-occurrence was scored with hypergeometric tests, and a repertoire-size bias correction was applied to TCR pairs. False discovery rates were estimated in a later analysis by permuting HLA or CMV assignments 20 times. A later analysis grouped co-occurring TCRs with DBSCAN, adding TCRdist sequence similarity when clustering within HLA-allele-positive subsets. Co-occurrence clustering excluded repertoires with fewer than 30,000 or more than 120,000 public chains, plus five with anomalous nucleotide sharing. Sourced from immuneACCESS, this table was stored by TCRdb with only in-frame sequences that have V and J called. A share of the clones is absent; for the studies checked, an unresolved V gene accounts for under half, and the remainder has no known explanation. The DNA gave D and trimming, while V, J and clone size come from that table. The table for this sample records just over 50,000 clones. Around 12% of the sample is in the top ten clones.

The cohort consisted of 650 to 700 healthy bone marrow donors. At the time of sampling, every cohort member was nominally healthy, though immune exposures that went unrecorded were likely present. The donor was CMV seropositive and belonged to the group of 250 to 350 seropositive cohort members. A peripheral blood sample was collected from each donor, and TCR beta sequencing was performed on peripheral blood mononuclear cells. Genomic DNA was extracted from the blood cell samples with the Qiagen DNeasy Blood Extraction Kit. The data stem from a study of cytomegalovirus exposure and HLA in healthy donors (dated by TCRdb to about 2017). For the study in its entirety: An earlier analysis of under 600 of the donors reported 250 to 300 Gb of sequence data and 100 million to 140 million unique TCR beta sequences from 150 million to 200 million T cells. Approximately 330 gigabases of sequencing data and 91 million or so unique TCR sequences made up an early release that covered 500 to 700 HLA-typed donors. Among the approximately 400 genotyped donors, approximately 77% belonged to the genetic ancestry cluster associated with self-reported Caucasian donors. The aim of the study was to test whether cataloging public T cell receptors could identify signatures of past pathogen exposure. Using immunosequencing, the study profiled T cell repertoires from 666 subjects and related those repertoires to cytomegalovirus serostatus. In addition to the first cohort of 650 to 800 subjects, a separate validation cohort of 100 to 150 different subjects was used. To predict cytomegalovirus infection status, the study brought together high-throughput TCR immunosequencing, statistical association of individual TCRs with disease status, and machine learning. A later analysis re-analyzed previously published TCR beta repertoires from about 600 donors and added high-resolution HLA genotyping to study TCR occurrence patterns. The later analysis used no new phenotypic data to find candidate immune exposures, relying instead on TCR beta sequences and their occurrence across donors. An earlier analysis of several hundred of the donors used high-throughput TCR beta sequencing to judge whether each TCR beta V gene segment behaved as functional or pseudogenic. Donor age, sex, ethnicity and CMV serostatus were collected together with the repertoire data. Genome-wide SNP genotypes for about 60% of the roughly 700 donors were used in a later genetic analysis, which treated that subset as a discovery cohort. All discovery cohort repertoires had been generated using a single sequencing platform. HLA typing covered class I and class II loci at four-digit resolution. Typing coverage varied by locus: roughly 620-630 donors for A, B, C, DRB1 and DQB1; 522 for DQA1; over 600 for DPA1; around 490 for DPB1. Because of strong linkage in the cohort, roughly five DR-DQ haplotypes were treated as single units for association and clustering. Among over 350 genotyped donors of the cohort, an average of 235,054 unique TCR beta nucleotide sequences were sequenced per donor, roughly 18% of them non-productive.

The germline V gene supplies CDR1 MNHEY and CDR2 SVGAGI. Measured from the cysteine to the phenylalanine, the CDR3 is 12 residues long. The DNA shown is the 36-base CDR3, in frame from base 1. The germline ends are 3 bases apart after V is trimmed by 4 bases and J by 0 bases. Study-wide conclusions, independent of this receptor: Linkage disequilibrium might explain the correlated functional status among segregating V segments, but an unknown experimental factor could not be ruled out. Over 15 rarely observed V segments, including chromosome 9 orphons, were excluded from the earlier analysis of several hundred of the donors because counts were too low. A total of around 150 TCR beta chains were listed by the study as associated with cytomegalovirus. A few of the identified cytomegalovirus-associated TCR beta chains were confirmed in vitro to be specific for cytomegalovirus antigens. Sequencing depth was assumed to be roughly uniform across donors in the presence/absence analyses, though that assumption may not hold. CMV serostatus was the only immune exposure information available for the cohort. It was suggested by the authors that the approach could potentially be generalized to other disease states and immunological phenotypes. In a later analysis, about 16,000 TCR beta sequences were associated with specific HLA alleles at a false discovery rate of 0.05. Strong co-occurrence of HLA alleles, especially DR and DQ, made assigning TCR associations to individual alleles difficult. A further reported finding was that TCR beta sequences accurately predicted the HLA-A and HLA-B alleles for most subjects in the first cohort. While some public TCRs were present in many individuals, most TCR sequences turned up only very rarely across donors. Several of the top co-occurrence clusters appeared to be linked to parvovirus B19, influenza, CMV and Epstein-Barr virus, according to a later analysis. According to a later genetic analysis, donors in an Asian-associated ancestry cluster had fewer N-insertions in productive TCRs than the approximately 630-donor mean. Most CMV-associated TCR beta chains appeared to be HLA-restricted in a later analysis, and the HLA associations seemed to be driven largely by CMV exposure. Cytomegalovirus status was reported to be diagnosed by the classifier with high specificity and sensitivity in both the original and validation cohorts. A cluster of highly shared sequence variants was judged likely to represent a technical artifact of the sequencing pipeline. An earlier analysis of 450 to 750 of the donors showed that most TCR beta V segments appeared in productive rearrangements either about 90% or about 30% of the time, which broadly matched IMGT annotations. In a later analysis, TCR association rates were found to vary across HLA loci, with the most associated TCRs seen for DRB1 alleles and the fewest for HLA-C alleles. V-gene and J-gene trimming of TCR beta chains was associated with a missense DCLRE1C variant in a later genetic analysis, and the association was replicated in an independent cohort. Because HLA typing was unavailable for some donors at each locus, only the typed subset was used in association tests. Only TCR beta chains were sequenced in this cohort, and the absence of alpha or paired-chain data limited detectable features. In a later analysis, HLA-associated TCR beta chains were found to be more clonally expanded and to have lower generation probabilities than equally common non-associated chains. Because the 87-base-pair reads could not distinguish some IMGT-functional V segments, including TRBV6-2 and TRBV6-3, those segments were excluded.

The chain was built from TRBV6-5 and TRBJ1-2; the D gene identity is not certain. Sequencing was performed on PBMCs. This clonotype originated in a woman aged 55-70 years in good health and CMV-seropositive. The base sequence is TGTGCCAGCAGTTCCTCTAACTATGGCTACACCTTC. This codes for CASSSSNYGYTF.